Given below is one TCR delta chain in context. TCRdb's protein for this DNA is that of a much larger clone and differs from the translation at residue 8, likely a read error; the protein shown is the DNA translation. CDR1 and CDR2 (germline): GEAIGNYY, EKD. There are 16 residues in the CDR3. V was trimmed by 3 bases and J by 0 bases, leaving 16 bases between them. TCRdb re-called clones from the reads using CATT. Altogether about 1,500 delta-chain clones are present, 0.85% to 1.3% being singletons, with the ten largest covering 40% to 45%. The sample belongs to a study of gamma-delta chains in newborns, infants, children. Study details: Microbial exposure reportedly drives polyclonal innate γδ T cell expansion after birth.

The clonotype comes from a child who was a newborn, infant or young child, either healthy, febrile or measles-vaccinated (not recorded which). This chain connects TRDV2 to TRDJ1; D unclear. The specimen sequenced was blood. In DNA form, the CDR3 reads TGTGCCTGTGACCAAGTTAGCTGGACGGACACCGATAAACTCATCTTT. It yields the protein CACDQVSWTDTDKLIF.